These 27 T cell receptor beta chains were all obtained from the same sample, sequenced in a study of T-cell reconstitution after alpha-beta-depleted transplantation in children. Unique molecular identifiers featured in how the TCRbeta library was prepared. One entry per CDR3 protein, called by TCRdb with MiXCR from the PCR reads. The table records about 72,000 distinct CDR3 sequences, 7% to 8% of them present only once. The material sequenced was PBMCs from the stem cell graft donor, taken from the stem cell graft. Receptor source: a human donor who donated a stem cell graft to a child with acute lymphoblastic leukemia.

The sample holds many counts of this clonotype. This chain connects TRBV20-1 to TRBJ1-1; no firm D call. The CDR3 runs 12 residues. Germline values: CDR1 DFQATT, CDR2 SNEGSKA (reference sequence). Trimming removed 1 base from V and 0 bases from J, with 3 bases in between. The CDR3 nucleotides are TGCAGTGCTAGAGGCATGAACACTGAAGCTTTCTTT. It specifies CSARGMNTEAFF.

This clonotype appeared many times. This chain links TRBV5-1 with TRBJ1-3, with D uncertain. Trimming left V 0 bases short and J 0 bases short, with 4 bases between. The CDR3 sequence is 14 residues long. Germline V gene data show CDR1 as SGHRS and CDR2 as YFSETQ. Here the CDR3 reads CASSLDNSGNTIYF. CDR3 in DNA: TGCGCCAGCAGCTTGGACAACTCTGGAAACACCATATATTTT.

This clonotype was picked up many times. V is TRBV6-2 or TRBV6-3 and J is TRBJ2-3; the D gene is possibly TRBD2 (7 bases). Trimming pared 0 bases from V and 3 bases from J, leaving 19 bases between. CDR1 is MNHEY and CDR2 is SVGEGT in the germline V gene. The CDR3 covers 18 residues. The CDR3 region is CASSYSSRGGAVTDTQYF. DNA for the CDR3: TGTGCCAGCAGTTACTCTTCAAGGGGGGGCGCCGTGACAGATACGCAGTATTTT.

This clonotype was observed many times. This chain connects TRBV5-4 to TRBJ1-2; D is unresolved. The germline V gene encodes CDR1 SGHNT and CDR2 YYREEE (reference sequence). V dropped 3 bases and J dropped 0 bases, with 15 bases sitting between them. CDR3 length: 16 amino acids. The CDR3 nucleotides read TGTGCCAGCAGCTGGGCAGTTGACCCAGCTAACTATGGCTACACCTTC. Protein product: CASSWAVDPANYGYTF.

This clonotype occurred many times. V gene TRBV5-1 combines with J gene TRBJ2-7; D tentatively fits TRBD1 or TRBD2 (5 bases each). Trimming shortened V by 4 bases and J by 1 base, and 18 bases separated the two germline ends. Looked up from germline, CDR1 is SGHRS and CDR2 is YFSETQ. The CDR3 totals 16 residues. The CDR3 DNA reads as TGCGCCAGCAGCGCGGAGGCAGGGTTTCTATCCTACGAGCAGTACTTC. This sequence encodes CASSAEAGFLSYEQYF. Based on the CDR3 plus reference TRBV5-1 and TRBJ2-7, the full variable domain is KAGVTQTPRYLIKTRGQQVTLSCSPISGHRSVSWYQQTPGQGLQFLFEYFSETQRNKGNFPGRFSGRQFSNSRSEMNVSTLELGDSALYLCASSAEAGFLSYEQYFGPGTRLTVT.

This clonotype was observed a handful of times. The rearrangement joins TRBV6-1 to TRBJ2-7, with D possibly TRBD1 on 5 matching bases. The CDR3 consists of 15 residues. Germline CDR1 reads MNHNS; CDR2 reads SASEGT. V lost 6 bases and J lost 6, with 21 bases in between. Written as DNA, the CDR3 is TGTGCCAGCAGGTCCGGTACTGTAGGGGTGGGCGAGCAGTACTTC. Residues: CASRSGTVGVGEQYF.

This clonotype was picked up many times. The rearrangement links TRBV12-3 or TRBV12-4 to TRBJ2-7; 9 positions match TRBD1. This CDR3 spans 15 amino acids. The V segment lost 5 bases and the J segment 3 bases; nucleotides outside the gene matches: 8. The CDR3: CASSLLRGQGYEQYF. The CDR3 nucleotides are TGTGCCAGCAGTCTATTACGGGGACAGGGCTACGAGCAGTACTTC.

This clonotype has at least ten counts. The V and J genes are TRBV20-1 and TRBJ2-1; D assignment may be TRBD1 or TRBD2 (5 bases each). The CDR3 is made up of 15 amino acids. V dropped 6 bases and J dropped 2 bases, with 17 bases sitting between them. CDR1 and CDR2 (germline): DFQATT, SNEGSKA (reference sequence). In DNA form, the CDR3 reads TGCAGTGCCGAGATCGGGACGAGCACCTACAATGAGCAGTTCTTC. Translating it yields CSAEIGTSTYNEQFF.

CDR3: CASSLGAHQPQHF. CDR3 nucleotides: TGTGCCAGCAGCTTGGGGGCCCATCAGCCCCAGCATTTT. The chain links TRBV7-3 to TRBJ1-5; weak D call: TRBD1 (6 bases). This CDR3 spans 13 amino acids. V lost 3 bases to trimming and J lost 5 bases, with 8 bases between them. Germline-derived CDR1 and CDR2 are SGHTA and FQGTGA.

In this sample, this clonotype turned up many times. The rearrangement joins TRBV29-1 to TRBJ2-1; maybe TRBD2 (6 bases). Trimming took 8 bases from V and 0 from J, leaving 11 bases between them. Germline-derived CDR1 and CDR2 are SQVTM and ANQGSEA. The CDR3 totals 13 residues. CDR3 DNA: TGCAGCACCTGGGGGGTCTCCTACAATGAGCAGTTCTTC. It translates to CSTWGVSYNEQFF.

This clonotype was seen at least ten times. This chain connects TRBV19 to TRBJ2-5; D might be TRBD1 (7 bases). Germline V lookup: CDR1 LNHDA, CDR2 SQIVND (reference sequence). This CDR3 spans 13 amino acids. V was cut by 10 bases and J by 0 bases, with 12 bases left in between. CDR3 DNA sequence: TGTGCCACCGCCAGGGGGGACCAAGAGACCCAGTACTTC. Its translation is CATARGDQETQYF. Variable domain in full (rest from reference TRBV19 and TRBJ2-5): DGGITQSPKYLFRKEGQNVTLSCEQNLNHDAMYWYRQDPGQGLRLIYYSQIVNDFQKGDIAEGYSVSREKKESFPLTVTSAQKNPTAFYLCATARGDQETQYFGPGTRLLVL.

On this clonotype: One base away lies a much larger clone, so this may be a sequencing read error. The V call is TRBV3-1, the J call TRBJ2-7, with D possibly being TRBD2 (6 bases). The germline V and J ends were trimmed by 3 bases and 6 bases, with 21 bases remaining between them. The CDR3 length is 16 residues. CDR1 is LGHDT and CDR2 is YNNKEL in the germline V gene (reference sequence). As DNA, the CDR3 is TGTGCCAGCAGCCAGGATCTAGCGAGAGGACGTCTCGAGCAGTACTTC. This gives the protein CASSQDLARGRLEQYF.

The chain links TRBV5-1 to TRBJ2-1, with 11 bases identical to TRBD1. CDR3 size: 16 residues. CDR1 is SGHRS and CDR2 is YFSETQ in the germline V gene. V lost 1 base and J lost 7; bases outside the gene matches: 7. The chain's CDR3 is CASSLSGQGAGNEQFF. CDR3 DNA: TGCGCCAGCAGCTTGAGCGGACAGGGGGCAGGGAATGAGCAGTTCTTC.

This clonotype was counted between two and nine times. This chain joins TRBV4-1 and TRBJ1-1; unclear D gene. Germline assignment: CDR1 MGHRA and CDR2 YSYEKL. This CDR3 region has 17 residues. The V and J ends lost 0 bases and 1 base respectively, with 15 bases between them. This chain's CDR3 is CASSQDNGRVGNTEAFF. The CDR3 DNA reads TGCGCCAGCAGCCAAGACAACGGTAGGGTTGGGAACACTGAAGCTTTCTTT.

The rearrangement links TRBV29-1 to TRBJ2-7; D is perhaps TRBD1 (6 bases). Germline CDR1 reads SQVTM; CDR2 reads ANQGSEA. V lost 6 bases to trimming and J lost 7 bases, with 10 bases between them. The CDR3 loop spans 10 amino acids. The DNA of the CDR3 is TGCAGCGTCGTTGGACAGGAGCAGTACTTC. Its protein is CSVVGQEQYF.

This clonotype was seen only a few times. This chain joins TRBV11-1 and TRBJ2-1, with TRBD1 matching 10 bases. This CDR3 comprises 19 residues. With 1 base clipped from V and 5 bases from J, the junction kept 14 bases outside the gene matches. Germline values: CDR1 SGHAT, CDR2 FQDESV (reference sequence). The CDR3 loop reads CASSLGLGPTGQGNNEQFF. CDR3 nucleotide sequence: TGTGCCAGCAGCTTAGGATTGGGCCCGACGGGACAGGGGAACAATGAGCAGTTCTTC.

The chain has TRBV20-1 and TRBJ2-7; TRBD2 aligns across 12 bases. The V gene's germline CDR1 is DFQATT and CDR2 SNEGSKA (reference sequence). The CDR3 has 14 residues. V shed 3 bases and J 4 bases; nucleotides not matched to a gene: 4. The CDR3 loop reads CSASRLAGDYEQYF. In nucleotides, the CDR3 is TGCAGTGCTAGTAGACTAGCGGGAGATTACGAGCAGTACTTC.

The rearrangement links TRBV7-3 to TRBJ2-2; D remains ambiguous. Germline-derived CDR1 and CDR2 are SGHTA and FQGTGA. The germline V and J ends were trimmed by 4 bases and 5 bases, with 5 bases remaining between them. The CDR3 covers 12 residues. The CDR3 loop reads CASSSRTGELFF. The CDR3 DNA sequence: TGTGCCAGCAGCTCGAGGACCGGGGAGCTGTTTTTT.

The CDR3 here is CASSRQGQGDEQYF. In DNA, the CDR3 is TGCGCCAGCAGCCGGCAGGGACAGGGGGACGAGCAGTACTTC. The V gene is TRBV5-1, the J gene TRBJ2-7; 11 nucleotides agree with TRBD1. Germline loops: CDR1 SGHRS, CDR2 YFSETQ. The CDR3 runs to 14 residues. The J segment lost 5 bases and the V segment lost 4 bases, leaving 5 bases of the junction unmatched.

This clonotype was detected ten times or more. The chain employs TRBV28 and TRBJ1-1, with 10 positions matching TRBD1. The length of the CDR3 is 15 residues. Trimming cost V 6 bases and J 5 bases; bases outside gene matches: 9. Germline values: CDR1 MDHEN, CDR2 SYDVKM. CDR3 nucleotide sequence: TGTGCCAGCAGCCCCTCCGGACAGGGGGTAACTGAAGCTTTCTTT. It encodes CASSPSGQGVTEAFF.

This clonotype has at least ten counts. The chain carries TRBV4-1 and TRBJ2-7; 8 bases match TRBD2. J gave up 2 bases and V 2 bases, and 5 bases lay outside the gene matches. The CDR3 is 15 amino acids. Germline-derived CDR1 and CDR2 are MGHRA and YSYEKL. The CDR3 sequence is CASSQIAGTPYEQYF. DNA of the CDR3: TGCGCCAGCAGCCAAATAGCGGGAACCCCCTACGAGCAGTACTTC.

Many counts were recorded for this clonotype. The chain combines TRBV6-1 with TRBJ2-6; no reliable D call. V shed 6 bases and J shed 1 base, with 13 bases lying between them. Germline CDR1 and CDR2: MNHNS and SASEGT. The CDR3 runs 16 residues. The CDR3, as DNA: TGTGCCAGCAGCGTTACCTCTCCTTCTGGGGCCAACGTCCTGACTTTC. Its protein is CASSVTSPSGANVLTF.

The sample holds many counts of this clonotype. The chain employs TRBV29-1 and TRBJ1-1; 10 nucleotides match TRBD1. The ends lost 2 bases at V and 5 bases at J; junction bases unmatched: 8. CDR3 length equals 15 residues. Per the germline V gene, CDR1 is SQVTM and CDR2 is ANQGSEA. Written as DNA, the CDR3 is TGCAGCGTTGAACGGCGGGACAGGGGAGAAACTGAAGCTTTCTTT. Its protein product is CSVERRDRGETEAFF.

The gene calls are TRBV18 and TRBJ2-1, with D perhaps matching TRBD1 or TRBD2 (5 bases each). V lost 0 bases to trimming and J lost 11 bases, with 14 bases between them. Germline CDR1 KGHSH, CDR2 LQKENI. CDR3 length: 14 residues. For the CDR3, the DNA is TGTGCCAGCTCACCACCGGTTACCCGGGACCAGCAGTTCTTC. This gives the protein CASSPPVTRDQQFF.

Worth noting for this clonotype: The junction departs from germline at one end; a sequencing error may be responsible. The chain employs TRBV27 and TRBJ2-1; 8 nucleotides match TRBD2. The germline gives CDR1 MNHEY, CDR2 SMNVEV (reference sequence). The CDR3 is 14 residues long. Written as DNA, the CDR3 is TGTGCCAGCAGTTTCCGGGAGGGCGGGAATGACCAGTTCTTC. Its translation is CASSFREGGNDQFF.

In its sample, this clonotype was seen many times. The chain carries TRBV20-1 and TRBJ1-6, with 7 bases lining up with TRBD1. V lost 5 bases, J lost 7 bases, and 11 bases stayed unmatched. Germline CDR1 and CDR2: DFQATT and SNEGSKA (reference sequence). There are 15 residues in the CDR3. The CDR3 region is CSAAPATGTNSPLHF. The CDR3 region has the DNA TGCAGTGCTGCCCCCGCGACAGGGACCAATTCACCCCTCCACTTT.

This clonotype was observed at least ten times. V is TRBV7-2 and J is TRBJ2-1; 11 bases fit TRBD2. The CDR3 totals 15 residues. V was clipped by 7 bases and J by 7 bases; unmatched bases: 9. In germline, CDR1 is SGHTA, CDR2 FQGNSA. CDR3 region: CASNIAGGPLNEQFF. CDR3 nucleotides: TGTGCCAGCAATATAGCGGGGGGGCCTCTTAATGAGCAGTTCTTC.